Presented here are 8 T cell receptor beta chains from one specimen sequenced in a study of OX40 agonist ivuxolimab in advanced cancers. Data came from immunoSEQ multiplex PCR; TCRdb stores just in-frame clones and leaves some out. Of about 90,000 clones in the sample, around 91% were seen once. Material: CD4+ or CD8+ T cells sorted from blood, obtained in a trial of the OX40 agonist ivuxolimab. The source of these receptors is an adult with an advanced solid tumor such as melanoma, head and neck, liver or kidney cancer.

CDR3 coding DNA: TGTGCCAGCAACCGGGACAGGGGATATGGCGAGCAGTACTTC. Protein: CASNRDRGYGEQYF. The gene calls are TRBV6-1 and TRBJ2-7, with 10 bases lining up with TRBD1. CDR3 size: 14 residues. The germline gives CDR1 MNHNS, CDR2 SASEGT. Unmatched junction bases numbered 9, after V lost 7 bases and J lost 6 bases.

The chain joins TRBV7-2 to TRBJ1-1; a weak D match, TRBD1 (6 bases). The germline CDR1 and CDR2 sequences are SGHTA and FQGNSA. This CDR3 contains 14 residues. Trimming stripped 5 bases from V and 0 bases from J, with 10 bases between. CDR3 in amino acids: CASSIGQMNTEAFF. The DNA for the CDR3 is TGTGCCAGCAGCATCGGACAGATGAACACTGAAGCTTTCTTT.

The chain is built from TRBV19 and TRBJ2-7, with 8 bases aligning to TRBD1. The CDR3 loop spans 14 amino acids. Per the germline V gene, CDR1 is LNHDA and CDR2 is SQIVND (reference sequence). V was pared by 3 bases and J by 6 bases, with 7 bases of the junction left unmatched. In nucleotides, the CDR3 is TGTGCCAGTAGTATGCAGGGGGCAGCCGGCGAGCAGTACTTC. Protein: CASSMQGAAGEQYF.

This chain links TRBV7-3 with TRBJ2-2; 12 bases match TRBD2. The CDR3 is 17 amino acids. Looked up from germline, CDR1 is SGHTA and CDR2 is FQGTGA. J lost 6 bases, V lost 3 bases, and 8 bases had no gene match. CDR3 protein: CASSFSLAGGIAGELFF. In DNA form, the CDR3 reads TGTGCCAGCAGCTTCAGTCTAGCGGGAGGGATCGCCGGGGAGCTGTTTTTT.

The V call is TRBV6-1, the J call TRBJ2-7, with D possibly TRBD2 on 7 matching bases. Trimming shortened V by 6 bases and J by 3 bases, and 18 bases separated the two germline ends. Germline CDR1 MNHNS, CDR2 SASEGT. CDR3 length: 15 amino acids. For the CDR3, the DNA is TGTGCCAGCAGACCTCCGGGGGGCGCTTTCTACGAGCAGTACTTC. This translates into CASRPPGGAFYEQYF.

The chain couples TRBV30 to TRBJ1-2, with D maybe TRBD1 (5 bases). Per the germline V gene, CDR1 is GTSNPN and CDR2 is SVGIG (reference sequence). V was trimmed by 4 bases and J by 5 bases, leaving 11 bases between them. CDR3 length: 12 residues. The chain's CDR3 is CAWMQGRYGYTF. CDR3 DNA: TGTGCCTGGATGCAGGGACGGTATGGCTACACCTTC.

This clone was counted only a few times. The rearrangement joins TRBV6-1 to TRBJ1-5, with D perhaps TRBD1 (5 bases). The CDR3 loop spans 15 amino acids. V shed 0 bases and J shed 3 bases, with 9 bases lying between them. The germline V gene encodes CDR1 MNHNS and CDR2 SASEGT. The CDR3 DNA follows: TGTGCCAGCAGTGAAGCGGGGGGGATCAATCAGCCCCAGCATTTT. It encodes CASSEAGGINQPQHF.

The chain is built from TRBV9 and TRBJ2-3; the match to TRBD2 covers 10 bases. The V gene's germline CDR1 is SGDLS and CDR2 YYNGEE. V gave up 1 base and J gave up 0 bases; unmatched junction bases: 2. This CDR3 has 16 amino acids. The chain's CDR3 is CASSVSGGASTDTQYF. The CDR3 DNA reads as TGTGCCAGCAGCGTAAGCGGGGGGGCTAGCACAGATACGCAGTATTTT.